This T cell receptor beta chain was captured in a study of metastatic and nonmetastatic thyroid tumors (TCRdb year 2020). Background on the whole study: Repertoires from peripheral blood and from tumor or nodule tissue samples of malignant and benign thyroid patients were compared.

The method behind the library was PCR. Sequencing relied on an Illumina HiSeq 4000. High-throughput sequencing was used to profile the TCR beta-chain CDR3 region of every patient. The paper's processing steps were these. Drawing on CDR3 differences between clinicopathological groups, the researchers built a classifier meant to tell apart patients with distant-metastatic papillary thyroid cancer. To measure repertoire diversity the researchers used the Shannon index, while the Morisita-Horn index served to gauge how similar the tumor and blood repertoires were. The public reads were reanalyzed by TCRdb: fastp trimming at Q25, MiXCR alignment, in-frame beta chains only. None of the V and J calls come from the authors' own analysis; TCRdb made them. This sample holds roughly 89,000 clones; approximately 12% were observed only once. The ten largest account for over 7% of the sample. V drops 1 base and J drops 0 bases, leaving 24 bases in between. CDR1 is given as SGHRS and CDR2 as YFSETQ, both from the germline V gene. The cysteine opens and the phenylalanine closes a CDR3 of 20 amino acids. The sequence is cut down to CDR3 DNA, 60 bases in frame from base 1.

The paper as a whole reports these results and caveats: In both blood and tumor samples, TCR beta diversity was reported to be significantly higher in malignant tumors than in benign nodules.

No patient had received any treatment before thyroid surgery. Using T-cell receptor beta sequencing, the researchers looked back retrospectively at clinical samples from patients, gathered between about 2011 and 2019. Note on this clone: Its recognized antigen is unknown. Base qualities are not recorded, but no much larger clone differs from it by a single base.

Rearrangement joined TRBV5-1 to TRBJ2-3; TRBD2 is a weak D gene call, 5 bases matching. Sequencing was done on a sample of tumor tissue. The clonotype was recovered from a female donor with papillary thyroid cancer or a benign thyroid nodule (not recorded which). Some clones in this sample may be carry-over from other donors' samples. The CDR3 reads CASSLPTEQWTRTSTDTQYF. The DNA sequence is given as TGCGCCAGCAGCTTGCCCACCGAACAGTGGACCAGGACTAGCACAGATACGCAGTATTTT.